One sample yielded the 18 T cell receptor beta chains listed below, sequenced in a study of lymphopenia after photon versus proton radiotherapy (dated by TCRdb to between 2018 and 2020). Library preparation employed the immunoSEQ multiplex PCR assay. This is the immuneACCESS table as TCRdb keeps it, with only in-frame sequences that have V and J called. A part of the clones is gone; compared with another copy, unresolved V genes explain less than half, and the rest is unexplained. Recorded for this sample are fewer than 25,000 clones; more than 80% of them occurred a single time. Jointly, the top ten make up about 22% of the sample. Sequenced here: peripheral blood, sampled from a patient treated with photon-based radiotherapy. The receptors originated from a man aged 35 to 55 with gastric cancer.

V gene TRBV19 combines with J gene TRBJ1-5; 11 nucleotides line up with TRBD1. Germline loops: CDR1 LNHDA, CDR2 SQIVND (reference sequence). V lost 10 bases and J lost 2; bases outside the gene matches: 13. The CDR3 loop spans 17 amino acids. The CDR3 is CATLSPGQGDGNQPQHF. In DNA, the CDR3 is TGTGCCACCCTATCGCCGGGACAGGGGGATGGCAATCAGCCCCAGCATTTT. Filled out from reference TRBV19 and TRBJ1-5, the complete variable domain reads DGGITQSPKYLFRKEGQNVTLSCEQNLNHDAMYWYRQDPGQGLRLIYYSQIVNDFQKGDIAEGYSVSREKKESFPLTVTSAQKNPTAFYLCATLSPGQGDGNQPQHFGDGTRLSIL.

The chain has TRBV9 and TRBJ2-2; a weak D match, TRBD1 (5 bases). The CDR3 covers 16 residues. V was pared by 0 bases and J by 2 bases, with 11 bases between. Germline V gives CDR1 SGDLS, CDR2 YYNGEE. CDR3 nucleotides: TGTGCCAGCAGCGTAGCAGCGCAGGGAAACACCGGGGAGCTGTTTTTT. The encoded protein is CASSVAAQGNTGELFF.

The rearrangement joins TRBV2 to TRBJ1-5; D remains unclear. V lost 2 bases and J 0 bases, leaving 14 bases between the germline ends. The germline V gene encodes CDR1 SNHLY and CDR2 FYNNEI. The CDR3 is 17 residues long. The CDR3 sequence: CASSETPGADSNQPQHF. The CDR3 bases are TGTGCCAGCAGTGAAACGCCGGGAGCAGATAGCAATCAGCCCCAGCATTTT.

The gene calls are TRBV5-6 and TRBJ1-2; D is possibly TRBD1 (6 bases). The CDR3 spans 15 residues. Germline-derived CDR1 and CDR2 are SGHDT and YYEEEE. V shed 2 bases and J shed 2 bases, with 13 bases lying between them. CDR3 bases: TGTGCCAGCAGCTTCGACAGGTTATCCAACTATGGCTACACCTTC. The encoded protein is CASSFDRLSNYGYTF.

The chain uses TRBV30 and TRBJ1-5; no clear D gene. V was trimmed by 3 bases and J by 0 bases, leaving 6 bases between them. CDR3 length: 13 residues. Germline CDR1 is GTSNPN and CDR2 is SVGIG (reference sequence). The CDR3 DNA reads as TGTGCCTGGAGCGTGGATAGCAATCAGCCCCAGCATTTT. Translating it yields CAWSVDSNQPQHF. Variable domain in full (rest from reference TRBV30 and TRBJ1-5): SQTIHQWPATLVQPVGSPLSLECTVEGTSNPNLYWYRQAAGRGLQLLFYSVGIGQISSEVPQNLSASRPQDRQFILSSKKLLLSDSGFYLCAWSVDSNQPQHFGDGTRLSIL.

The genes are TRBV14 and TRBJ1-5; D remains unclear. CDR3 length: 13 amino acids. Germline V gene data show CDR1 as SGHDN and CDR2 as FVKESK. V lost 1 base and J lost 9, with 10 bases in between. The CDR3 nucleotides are TGTGCCAGCAGCCAAGGACGGAAGGGGCCCCAGCATTTT. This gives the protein CASSQGRKGPQHF.

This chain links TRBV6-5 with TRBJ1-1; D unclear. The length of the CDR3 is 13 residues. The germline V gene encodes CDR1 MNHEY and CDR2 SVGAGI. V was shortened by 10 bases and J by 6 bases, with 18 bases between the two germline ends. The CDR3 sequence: CATLGRIDAEAFF. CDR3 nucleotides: TGTGCCACACTGGGGAGGATAGACGCTGAAGCTTTCTTT.

The CDR3 region has the DNA TGTGCCAGCTCGGAGCAGTTGTACGAGCAGTACTTC. This encodes CASSEQLYEQYF. The chain is built from TRBV18 and TRBJ2-7; D is unresolved. Germline-derived CDR1 and CDR2 are KGHSH and LQKENI. The ends were cut back, 6 bases at V and 4 bases at J, with 10 bases in the middle. The length of the CDR3 is 12 residues.

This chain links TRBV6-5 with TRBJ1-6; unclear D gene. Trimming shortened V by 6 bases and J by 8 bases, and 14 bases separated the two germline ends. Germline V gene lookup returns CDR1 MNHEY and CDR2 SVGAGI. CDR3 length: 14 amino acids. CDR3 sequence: CASSGLPIDSPLHF. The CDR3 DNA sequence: TGTGCCAGCAGCGGACTTCCCATAGATTCACCCCTCCACTTT.

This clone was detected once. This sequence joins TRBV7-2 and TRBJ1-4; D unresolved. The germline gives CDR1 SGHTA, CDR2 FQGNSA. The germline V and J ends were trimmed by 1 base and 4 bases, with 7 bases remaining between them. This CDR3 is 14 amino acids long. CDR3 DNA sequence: TGTGCCAGCAGCTTAGGACCGCGTAATGAAAAACTGTTTTTT. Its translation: CASSLGPRNEKLFF.

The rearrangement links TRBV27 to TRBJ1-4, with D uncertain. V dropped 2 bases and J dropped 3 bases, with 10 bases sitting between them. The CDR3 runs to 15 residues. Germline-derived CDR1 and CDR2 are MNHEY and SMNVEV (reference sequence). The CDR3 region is CASSLQRYSNEKLFF. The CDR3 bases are TGTGCCAGCAGTTTACAGAGATACTCTAATGAAAAACTGTTTTTT.

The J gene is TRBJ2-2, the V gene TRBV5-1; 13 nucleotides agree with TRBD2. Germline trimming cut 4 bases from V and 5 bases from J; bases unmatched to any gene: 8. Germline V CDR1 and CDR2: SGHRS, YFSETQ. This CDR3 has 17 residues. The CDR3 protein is CASSIRLAGGSTGELFF. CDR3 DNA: TGCGCCAGCAGCATCCGACTAGCGGGGGGAAGTACCGGGGAGCTGTTTTTT.

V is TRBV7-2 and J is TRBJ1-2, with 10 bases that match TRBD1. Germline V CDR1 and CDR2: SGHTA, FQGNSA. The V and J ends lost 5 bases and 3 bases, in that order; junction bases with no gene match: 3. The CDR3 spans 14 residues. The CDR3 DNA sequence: TGTGCCAGCAGCCAGGGACAGGGGCACTATGGCTACACCTTC. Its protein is CASSQGQGHYGYTF.

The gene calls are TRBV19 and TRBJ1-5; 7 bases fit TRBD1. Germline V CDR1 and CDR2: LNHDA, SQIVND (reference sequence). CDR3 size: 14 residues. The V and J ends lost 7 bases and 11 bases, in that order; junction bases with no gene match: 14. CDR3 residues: CASTLQGTLMSQHF. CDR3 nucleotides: TGTGCCAGTACCCTACAGGGGACCTTAATGTCCCAGCATTTT.

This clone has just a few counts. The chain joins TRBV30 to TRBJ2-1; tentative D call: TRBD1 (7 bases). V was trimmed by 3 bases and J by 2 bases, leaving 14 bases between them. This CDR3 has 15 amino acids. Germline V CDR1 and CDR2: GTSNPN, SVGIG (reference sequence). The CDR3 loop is CAWSRQGEAYNEQFF. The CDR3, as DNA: TGTGCCTGGAGCCGTCAGGGGGAGGCCTACAATGAGCAGTTCTTC.

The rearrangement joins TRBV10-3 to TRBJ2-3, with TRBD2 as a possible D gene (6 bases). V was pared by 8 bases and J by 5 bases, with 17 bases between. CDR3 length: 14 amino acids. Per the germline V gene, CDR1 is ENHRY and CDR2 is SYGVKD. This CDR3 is CAIAASGSGDTQYF. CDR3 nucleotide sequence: TGTGCCATCGCGGCGAGCGGGTCGGGAGATACGCAGTATTTT.

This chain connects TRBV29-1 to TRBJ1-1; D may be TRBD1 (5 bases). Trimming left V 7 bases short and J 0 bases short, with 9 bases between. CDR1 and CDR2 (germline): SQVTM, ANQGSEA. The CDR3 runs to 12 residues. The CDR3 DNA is TGCAGCGGCAGGGACCTGAACACTGAAGCTTTCTTT. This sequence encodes CSGRDLNTEAFF.

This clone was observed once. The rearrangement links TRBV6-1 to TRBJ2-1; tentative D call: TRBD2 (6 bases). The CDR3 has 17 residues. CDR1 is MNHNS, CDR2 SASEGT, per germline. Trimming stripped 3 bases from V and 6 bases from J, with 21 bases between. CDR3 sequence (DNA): TGTGCCAGCAGTGAGTCGGAGGGATCCGAGGTCATCAATGAGCAGTTCTTC. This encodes CASSESEGSEVINEQFF.